This TCR beta chain was sequenced during a study of control samples from healthy donors and cancer patients (dated by TCRdb to between 2020 and 2021). Receptors were amplified or captured by the immunoSEQ multiplex PCR assay. This immuneACCESS table, as held by TCRdb, lists in-frame sequences with V and J called but not all clones. Of the missing ones, under half trace to an unresolved V gene in checked studies; the others have no known cause. A total of around 130,000 clones appear in this sample, roughly 91% of them only once. The ten biggest clones cover approximately 8% of the sample. The CDR3 runs 13 residues from the cysteine to the phenylalanine. Only CDR3 DNA is held: 39 bases, read in frame from base 1. CDR1 and CDR2, looked up from the germline V gene, are MNHEY and SVGAGI. V is shortened by 8 bases, J by 2 bases, and the region joining them spans 13 bases. As for this clone: Its antigen is not yet known. Base qualities are not recorded, but no much larger clone differs from it by a single base.

Sequenced: PBMCs. This TCR derives from a man in his fifties or sixties with head and neck cancer. The chain couples TRBV6-5 to TRBJ2-7; no D segment can be confidently identified. The sequence in DNA is TGTGCCAGCGAACCAGTCGGAACCTACGAGCAGTACTTC. The resulting protein is CASEPVGTYEQYF.